This paragraph covers one TCR beta chain sequence. These data originate in a study of blood T cell repertoires in COVID-19. Profiling relied on immunoSEQ multiplex PCR, and the TCRdb table lists in-frame clones only, not all of them. The table lists a few hundred thousand clones, approximately 86% of them singletons. Deletions cut 5 bases from V and 6 bases from J, with 14 bases between. Germline CDR1 reads SNHLY; CDR2 reads FYNNEI. The CDR3 covers 14 residues. This sequence joins TRBV2 and TRBJ1-5, with unresolved D. The sequence was collected from a woman aged 45 to 65 who had recovered from COVID-19. Specimen: PBMCs or T cells enriched from blood (not recorded which). CDR3 in amino acids: CASSPGTSGQPQHF. The DNA for the CDR3 is TGTGCCAGCAGTCCCGGAACTTCAGGTCAGCCCCAGCATTTT.